The clone carrying this TCR beta chain was seen a few times. The data originate from a study of blood T cell repertoires in COVID-19. On the study more broadly: COVID-19 samples, acute and convalescent, were from the United States, Italy and Spain.

In the study's own analysis: Reference gene primer amplification in the assay estimated nucleated cell counts. The repertoire was sequenced with immunoSEQ multiplex PCR; TCRdb's copy has only in-frame clones and lacks some. The DNA was the basis for D and trimming; V, J and clone size are from that table. The sample has roughly 100,000 clones, 65% to 90% seen once; the top ten hold roughly 4%. The source is a middle-aged man with acute or convalescent COVID-19. Input material: peripheral blood.

In nucleotides, the CDR3 is TGTGCCACCAGTGACCTAAGAAGTGGGCAGTTCTCCTACAATGAGCAGTTCTTC. Residues: CATSDLRSGQFSYNEQFF. The V gene is TRBV24-1, the J gene TRBJ2-1, with D unclear. This CDR3 contains 18 residues. The germline CDR1 and CDR2 sequences are KGHDR and SFDVKD. V was shortened by 4 bases and J by 0 bases, with 18 bases between the two germline ends.